Below, one T cell receptor (beta chain) is given with its context. Its antigen is undetermined. Around 1.9 micrograms of genomic DNA, which was extracted from cryopreserved PBMCs, served as the material used for the TCR beta libraries. Profiled with immunoSEQ multiplex PCR; TCRdb holds only in-frame clones, not every one. The table lists about 150,000 clones, 76% of them singletons, with just over 5% in the top ten. This CDR3 spans 16 amino acids. With V trimmed by 1 base and J by 5 bases, 4 bases remained unmatched. Germline V gene sequence: CDR1 SEHNR, CDR2 FQNEAQ (reference sequence). These data are taken from a study of cytotoxic CD8 clonotypes in ibrutinib-treated CLL. Overall study: Partial response occurred in some 25 patients and complete response in 2; at median approximately 68 months, roughly 15 remained remitted and about twelve progressed. Once patients had received a median approximately eleven months of treatment, range 6 to 36, response samples were obtained.

Study-level findings and limits: Baseline levels of clonality went above those of age-matched healthy donors and moved with circulating CD8+ T-cell counts.

The sequence was obtained from a human donor with chronic lymphocytic leukemia. The chain employs TRBV7-9 and TRBJ1-5, with 11 bases that match TRBD1. This specimen was PBMCs, taken after 24 months of ibrutinib treatment. The CDR3 here is CASSLGAGQGDQPQHF. The CDR3 DNA is TGTGCCAGCAGCTTAGGGGCGGGACAGGGGGATCAGCCCCAGCATTTT.